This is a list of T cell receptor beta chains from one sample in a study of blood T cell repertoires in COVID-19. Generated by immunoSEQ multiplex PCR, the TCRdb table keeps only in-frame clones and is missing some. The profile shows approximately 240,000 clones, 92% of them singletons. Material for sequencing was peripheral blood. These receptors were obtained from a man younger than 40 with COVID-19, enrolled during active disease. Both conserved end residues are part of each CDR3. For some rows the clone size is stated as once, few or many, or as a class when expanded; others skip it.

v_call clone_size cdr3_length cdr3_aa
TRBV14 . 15 CASSRITGAHTEAFF
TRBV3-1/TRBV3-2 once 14 CASSQGHDNSPLHF
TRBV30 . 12 CAWSTGTFGYTF
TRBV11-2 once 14 CASSPRPLQETQYF
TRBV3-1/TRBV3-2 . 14 CASSQARGSEKLFF
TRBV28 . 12 CASRYGDTEAFF
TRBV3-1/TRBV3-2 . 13 CASSQGGHGGYTF
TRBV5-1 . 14 CASRIDRANEKLFF
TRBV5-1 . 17 CASSLDRWTTGANVLTF
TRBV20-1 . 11 CSANYRETQYF
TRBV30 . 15 CAWSFGLAGGETQYF
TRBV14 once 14 CASSRTSSYNEQFF
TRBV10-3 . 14 CATLDSGHSYEQYF